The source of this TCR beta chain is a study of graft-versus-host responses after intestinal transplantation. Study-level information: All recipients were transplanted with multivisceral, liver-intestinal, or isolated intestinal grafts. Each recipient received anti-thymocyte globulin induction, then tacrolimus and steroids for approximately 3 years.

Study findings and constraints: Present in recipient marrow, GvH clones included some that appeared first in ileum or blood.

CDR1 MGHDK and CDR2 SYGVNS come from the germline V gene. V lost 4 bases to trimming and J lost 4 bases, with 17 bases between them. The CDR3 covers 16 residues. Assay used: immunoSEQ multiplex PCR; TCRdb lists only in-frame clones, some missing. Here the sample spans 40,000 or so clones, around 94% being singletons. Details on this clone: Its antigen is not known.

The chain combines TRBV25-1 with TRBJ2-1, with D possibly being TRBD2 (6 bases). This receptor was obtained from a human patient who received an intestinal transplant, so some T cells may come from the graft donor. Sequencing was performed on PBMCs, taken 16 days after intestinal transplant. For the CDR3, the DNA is TGTGCCAGCAGTGTGACGGGAGAGTTCCCTTACAATGAGCAGTTCTTC. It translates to CASSVTGEFPYNEQFF.